This T cell receptor beta chain was recovered during a study of blood T cell repertoires in COVID-19. Overall study: Acute and convalescent COVID-19 specimens originated in the United States, Italy and Spain. Sample material is recorded as cDNA or gDNA derived from T cells, B-cell-depleted T cells, or PBMCs.

The V and J ends lost 5 bases and 4 bases, in that order; junction bases with no gene match: 4. The CDR3 totals 13 residues. Per germline, CDR1 SQVTM and CDR2 ANQGSEA. In the source study's methods: By means of reference gene primer amplification, nucleated cell counts were estimated. TCRdb's copy holds only in-frame clones and misses some; the assay was immunoSEQ multiplex PCR. V, J and clone size reflect that table, while D and trimming were determined from the DNA. The sample lists some 190,000 clones, roughly nine tenths occurring once. Sequenced input: peripheral blood. The V and J genes are TRBV29-1 and TRBJ2-2, with TRBD2 identical over 7 bases. The TCR originated in a man aged 25 to 45 with acute or convalescent COVID-19. In nucleotides, the CDR3 is TGCAGCGTTTGGGGACTAATCACCGGGGAGCTGTTTTTT. Translated, it gives CSVWGLITGELFF.